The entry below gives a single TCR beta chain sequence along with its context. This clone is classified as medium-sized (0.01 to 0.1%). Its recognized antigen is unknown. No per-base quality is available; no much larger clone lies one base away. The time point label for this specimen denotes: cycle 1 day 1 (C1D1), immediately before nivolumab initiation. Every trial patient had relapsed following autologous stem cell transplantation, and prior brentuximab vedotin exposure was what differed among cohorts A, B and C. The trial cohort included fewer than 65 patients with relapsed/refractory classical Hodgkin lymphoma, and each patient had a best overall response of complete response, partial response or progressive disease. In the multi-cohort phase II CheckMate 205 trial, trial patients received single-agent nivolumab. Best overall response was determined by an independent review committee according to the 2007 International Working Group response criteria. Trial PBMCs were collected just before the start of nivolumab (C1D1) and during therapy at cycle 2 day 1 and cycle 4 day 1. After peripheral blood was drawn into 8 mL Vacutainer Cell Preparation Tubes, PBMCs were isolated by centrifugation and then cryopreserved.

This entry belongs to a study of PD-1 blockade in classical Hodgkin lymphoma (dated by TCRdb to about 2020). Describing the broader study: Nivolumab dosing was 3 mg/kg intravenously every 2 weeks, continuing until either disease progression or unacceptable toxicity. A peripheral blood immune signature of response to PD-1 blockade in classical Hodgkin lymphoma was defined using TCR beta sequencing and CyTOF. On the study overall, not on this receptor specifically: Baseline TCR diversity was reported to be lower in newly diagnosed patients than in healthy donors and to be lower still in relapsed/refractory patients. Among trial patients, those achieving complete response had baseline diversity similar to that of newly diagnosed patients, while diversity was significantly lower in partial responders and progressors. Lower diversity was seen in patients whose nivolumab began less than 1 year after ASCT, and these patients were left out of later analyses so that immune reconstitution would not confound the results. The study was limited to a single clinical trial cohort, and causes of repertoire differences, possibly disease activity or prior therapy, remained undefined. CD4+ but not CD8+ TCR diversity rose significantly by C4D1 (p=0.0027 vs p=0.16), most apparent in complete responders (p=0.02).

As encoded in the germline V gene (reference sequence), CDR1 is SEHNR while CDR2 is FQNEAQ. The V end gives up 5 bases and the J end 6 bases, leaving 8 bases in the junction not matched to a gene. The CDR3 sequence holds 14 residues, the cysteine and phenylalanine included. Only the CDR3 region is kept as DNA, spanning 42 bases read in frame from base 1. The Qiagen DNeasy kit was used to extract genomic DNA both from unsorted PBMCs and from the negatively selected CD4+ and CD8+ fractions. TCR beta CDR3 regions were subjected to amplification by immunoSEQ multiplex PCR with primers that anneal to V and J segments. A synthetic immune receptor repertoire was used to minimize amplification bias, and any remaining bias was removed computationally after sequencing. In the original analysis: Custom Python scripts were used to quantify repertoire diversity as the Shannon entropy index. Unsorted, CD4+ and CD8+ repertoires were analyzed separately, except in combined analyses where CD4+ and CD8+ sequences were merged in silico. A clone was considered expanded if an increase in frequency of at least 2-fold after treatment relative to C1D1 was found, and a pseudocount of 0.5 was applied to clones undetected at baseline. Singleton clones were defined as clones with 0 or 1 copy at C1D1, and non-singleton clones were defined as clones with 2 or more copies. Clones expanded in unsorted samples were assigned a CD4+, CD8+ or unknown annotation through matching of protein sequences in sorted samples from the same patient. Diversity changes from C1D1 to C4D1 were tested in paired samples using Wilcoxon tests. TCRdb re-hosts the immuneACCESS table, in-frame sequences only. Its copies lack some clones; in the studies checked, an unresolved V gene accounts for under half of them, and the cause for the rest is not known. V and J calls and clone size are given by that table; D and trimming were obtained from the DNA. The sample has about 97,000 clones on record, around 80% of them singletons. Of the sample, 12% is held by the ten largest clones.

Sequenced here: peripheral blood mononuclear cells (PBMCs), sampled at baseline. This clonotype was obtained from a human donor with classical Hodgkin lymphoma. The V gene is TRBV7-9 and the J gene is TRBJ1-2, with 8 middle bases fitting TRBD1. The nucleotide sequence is TGTGCCAGCAGCCCAACAGGGGGATTCGATGGCTACACCTTC. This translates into CASSPTGGFDGYTF.